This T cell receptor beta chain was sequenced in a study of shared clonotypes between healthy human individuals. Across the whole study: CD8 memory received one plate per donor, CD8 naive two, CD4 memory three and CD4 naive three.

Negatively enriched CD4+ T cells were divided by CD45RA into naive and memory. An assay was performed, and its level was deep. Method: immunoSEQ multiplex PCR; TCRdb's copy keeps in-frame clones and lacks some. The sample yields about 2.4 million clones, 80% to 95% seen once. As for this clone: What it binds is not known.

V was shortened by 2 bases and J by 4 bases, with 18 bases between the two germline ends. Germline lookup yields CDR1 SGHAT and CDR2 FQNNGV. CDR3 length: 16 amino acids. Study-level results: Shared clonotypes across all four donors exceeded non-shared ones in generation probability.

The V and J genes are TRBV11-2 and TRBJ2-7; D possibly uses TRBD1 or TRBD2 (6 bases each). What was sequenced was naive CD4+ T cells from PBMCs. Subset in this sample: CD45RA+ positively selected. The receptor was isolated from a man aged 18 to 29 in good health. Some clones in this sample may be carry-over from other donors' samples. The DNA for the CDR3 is TGTGCCAGCAGCTTACTTACGGGGGCGGGGATATACGAGCAGTACTTC. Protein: CASSLLTGAGIYEQYF.